The rows below give T cell receptor beta chains drawn from one sample of a study of CD8+ T cells in alopecia areata. Clones were read by immunoSEQ multiplex PCR, and TCRdb kept only the in-frame ones, dropping some. Here the sample spans 150,000 to 200,000 clones, approximately 62% being singletons. Sequences were derived from CD4+ T cells sorted from blood, sampled at week 24, from a patient treated with tofacitinib. The receptors shown here come from a human donor with alopecia areata. Each CDR3 is given with its conserved first and last residue. Fields, in order: clone size, V gene, D gene, J gene, CDR3 protein, CDR3 DNA. D genes are given only for firm matches. A clone size is listed for some rows: how often the clone was seen (once, few, many), or a class if it is expanded.

abundance: .
v_gene: TRBV7-3
d_gene: TRBD2
j_gene: TRBJ2-3
CDR3aa: CASSLGAGAHTDTQYF
CDR3nt: TGTGCCAGCAGCTTAGGAGCGGGGGCCCACACAGATACGCAGTATTTT

abundance: .
v_gene: TRBV6-6
d_gene: .
j_gene: TRBJ1-1
CDR3aa: CASSYPTDTEAFF
CDR3nt: TGTGCCAGCAGTTACCCCACGGACACTGAAGCTTTCTTT

abundance: few
v_gene: TRBV7-8
d_gene: .
j_gene: TRBJ2-7
CDR3aa: CASSLVGGAISYEQYF
CDR3nt: TGTGCCAGCAGCTTAGTGGGCGGGGCAATTTCCTACGAGCAGTACTTC

abundance: .
v_gene: TRBV23-1
d_gene: .
j_gene: TRBJ1-1
CDR3aa: CASSPFRLGAGAFF
CDR3nt: TGCGCCAGCAGTCCGTTCCGCCTTGGGGCGGGGGCTTTCTTT

abundance: .
v_gene: TRBV30
d_gene: TRBD2
j_gene: TRBJ2-3
CDR3aa: CAWSQDSGGTTDTQYF
CDR3nt: TGTGCCTGGAGTCAAGACAGCGGGGGGACCACAGATACGCAGTATTTT

abundance: many
v_gene: TRBV5-1
d_gene: .
j_gene: TRBJ2-5
CDR3aa: CASSLEETQYF
CDR3nt: TGCGCCAGCAGCTTGGAAGAGACCCAGTACTTC

abundance: .
v_gene: TRBV15
d_gene: .
j_gene: TRBJ2-4
CDR3aa: CATSSPGVGGNIQYF
CDR3nt: TGTGCCACCAGCTCCCCCGGGGTGGGTGGAAACATTCAGTACTTC

abundance: .
v_gene: TRBV2
d_gene: .
j_gene: TRBJ1-1
CDR3aa: CASSGLTEAFF
CDR3nt: TGTGCCAGCAGTGGCCTTACTGAAGCTTTCTTT

abundance: .
v_gene: TRBV2
d_gene: .
j_gene: TRBJ2-7
CDR3aa: CASKTGRDYEQYF
CDR3nt: TGTGCCAGCAAGACGGGCAGGGACTACGAGCAGTACTTC

abundance: few
v_gene: TRBV10-1
d_gene: TRBD1
j_gene: TRBJ1-1
CDR3aa: CASSDHWTGPRGTEAFF
CDR3nt: TGCGCCAGCAGTGACCATTGGACAGGGCCCCGAGGCACTGAAGCTTTCTTT

abundance: .
v_gene: TRBV5-4
d_gene: .
j_gene: TRBJ2-7
CDR3aa: CASSSPDTPLEQYF
CDR3nt: TGTGCCAGCAGCTCCCCGGACACCCCGCTCGAGCAGTACTTC

abundance: few
v_gene: TRBV5-1
d_gene: TRBD1
j_gene: TRBJ2-2
CDR3aa: CASSSLTTGTGELFF
CDR3nt: TGCGCCAGCAGCTCCCTGACGACAGGGACCGGGGAGCTGTTTTTT

abundance: .
v_gene: TRBV2
d_gene: .
j_gene: TRBJ1-5
CDR3aa: CARDQPQHF
CDR3nt: TGTGCCAGAGATCAGCCCCAGCATTTT

abundance: .
v_gene: TRBV30
d_gene: TRBD2
j_gene: TRBJ2-7
CDR3aa: CAYDPGLAGSYEQYF
CDR3nt: TGTGCCTACGACCCGGGACTAGCGGGGAGCTACGAGCAGTACTTC

abundance: few
v_gene: TRBV11-2
d_gene: .
j_gene: TRBJ2-1
CDR3aa: CASKRERAHNEQFF
CDR3nt: TGTGCCAGCAAAAGGGAGAGGGCCCACAATGAGCAGTTCTTC

abundance: .
v_gene: TRBV18
d_gene: TRBD1
j_gene: TRBJ1-1
CDR3aa: CASSDTRTGDQGTEAFF
CDR3nt: TGTGCCAGCTCAGACACCCGAACAGGGGACCAAGGGACTGAAGCTTTCTTT

abundance: few
v_gene: TRBV15
d_gene: .
j_gene: TRBJ2-7
CDR3aa: CATSRDSGLYEQYF
CDR3nt: TGTGCCACCAGCAGAGATAGCGGCCTCTACGAGCAGTACTTC